This T cell receptor beta chain was obtained from a study of vaccination effects on CD4 cells after COVID-19. As to this clone: Its antigen is unidentified.

Using immunoSEQ multiplex PCR, the repertoire was profiled, and TCRdb retains in-frame clones only, with some absent. This table holds 55,000 to 80,000 clones, about 80% found once. Sequencing was preceded by expansion of antigen-specific CD4+ T cells with viral peptide pools in the ViraFEST assay. Scientists isolated CD4+ T cells after an approximately 10-day culture period ended. None of these healthy vaccinees had been infected with SARS-CoV-2 before vaccination. Trimming cost V 5 bases and J 6 bases, with 10 bases left between them. The germline V gene has CDR1 SEHNR and CDR2 FQNEAQ (reference sequence). The CDR3 loop spans 13 amino acids.

The starting material was CD4+ T cells from PBMCs cultured with SARS-CoV-2 spike peptides, obtained before COVID-19 vaccination. This sequence joins TRBV7-9 and TRBJ2-2, with D perhaps given as TRBD1 or TRBD2 (5 bases each). The receptor's source is a human donor who received a COVID-19 vaccine. The CDR3 region is CASSLEGSGELFF. The CDR3 nucleotides read TGTGCCAGCAGCCTCGAGGGGTCCGGGGAGCTGTTTTTT.